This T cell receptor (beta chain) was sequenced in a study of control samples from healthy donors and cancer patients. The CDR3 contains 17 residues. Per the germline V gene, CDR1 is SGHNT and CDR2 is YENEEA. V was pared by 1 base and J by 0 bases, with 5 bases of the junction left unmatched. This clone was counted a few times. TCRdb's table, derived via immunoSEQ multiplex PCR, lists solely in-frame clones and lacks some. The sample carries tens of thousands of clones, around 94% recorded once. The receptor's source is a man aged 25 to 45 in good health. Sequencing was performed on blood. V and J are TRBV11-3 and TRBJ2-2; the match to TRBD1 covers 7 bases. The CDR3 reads CASSLGTGEPNTGELFF. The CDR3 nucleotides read TGTGCCAGCAGCTTAGGGACAGGCGAACCGAACACCGGGGAGCTGTTTTTT.